This entry is about one T cell receptor beta chain. V dropped 0 bases and J dropped 3 bases, with 6 bases sitting between them. This CDR3 is built from 14 residues. Per germline, CDR1 SGDLS and CDR2 YYNGEE. The data are from a study of blood T cell repertoires in COVID-19. In the original analysis: It was from reference gene primer amplification that nucleated cell counts were estimated. Using immunoSEQ multiplex PCR, the repertoire was profiled, and TCRdb retains in-frame clones only, with some absent. V, J and clone size derive from that table, while D and trimming were established from the DNA sequence. The data show approximately 280,000 clones, 86% seen once.

The chain has TRBV9 and TRBJ2-2, with a possible D match to TRBD2 (6 bases). The receptor comes from a woman aged 25 to 39 who had recovered from COVID-19. Sequencing used peripheral blood. As DNA, the CDR3 is TGTGCCAGCAGCGTAGGGGGGGACACCGGGGAGCTGTTTTTT. As protein: CASSVGGDTGELFF.